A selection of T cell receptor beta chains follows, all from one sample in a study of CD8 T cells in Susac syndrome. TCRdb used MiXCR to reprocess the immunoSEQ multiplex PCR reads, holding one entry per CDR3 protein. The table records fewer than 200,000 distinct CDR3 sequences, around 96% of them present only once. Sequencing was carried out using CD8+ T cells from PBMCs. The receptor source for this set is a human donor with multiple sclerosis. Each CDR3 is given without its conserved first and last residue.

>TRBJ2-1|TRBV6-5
ASSSGRQIYNEQF
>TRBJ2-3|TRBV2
ASRATSGGRDTQY
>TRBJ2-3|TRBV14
ASSPLASGGADTQY
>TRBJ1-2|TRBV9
ASSPSATDRPIQDYGYT
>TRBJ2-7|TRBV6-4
ASSEGPGWEQY
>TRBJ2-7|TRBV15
ATSLPRTGGPYEQY
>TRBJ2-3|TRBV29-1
SVIHRGDYPLDPQY
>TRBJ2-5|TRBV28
ASRPPGLWETQY
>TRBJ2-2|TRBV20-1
SARAGELF
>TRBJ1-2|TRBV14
ASSQDLAEYGYT
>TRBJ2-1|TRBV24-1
ATRNTADNEQF
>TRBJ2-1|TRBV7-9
ASSLVLGPNEQF
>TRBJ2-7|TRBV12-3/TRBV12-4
ASRGLAGWGNEQY
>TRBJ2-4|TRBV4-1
ASSQHAGLADENIQY
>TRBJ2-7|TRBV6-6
ATGQGLASYEQY
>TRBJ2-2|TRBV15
ATSRVGDTGELF
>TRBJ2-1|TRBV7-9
ASRPASGGDEQF
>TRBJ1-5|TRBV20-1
SARLDSSSNQPQH
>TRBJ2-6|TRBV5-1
ASSWGHYSGANVLT
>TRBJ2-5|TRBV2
ASCSNSMETQY
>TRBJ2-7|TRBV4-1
ASSQTSGRFEQY
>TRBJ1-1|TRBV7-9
ASSLVRDEAF
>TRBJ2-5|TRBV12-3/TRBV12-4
ASSLIQRETQY
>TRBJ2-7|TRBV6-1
ASSLTRVLEQY
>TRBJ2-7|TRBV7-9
ASSHPTGIGEQY
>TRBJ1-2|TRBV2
ASSDSEGQVYGYT
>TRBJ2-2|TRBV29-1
SVPVSSTGELF
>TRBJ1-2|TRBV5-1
ASSQGQGIGYT
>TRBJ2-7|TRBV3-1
ASSPTGGYVTYEQY
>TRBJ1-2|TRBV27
ASGTRGGYT
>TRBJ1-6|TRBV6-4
ASSEGQGHNSPLH
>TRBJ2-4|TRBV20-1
SARGPLGIQY
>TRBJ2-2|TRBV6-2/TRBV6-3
ASSYSNTGELF
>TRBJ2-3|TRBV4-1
ASSHMVPDTQY
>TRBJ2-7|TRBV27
ASSLGQSSYEQY
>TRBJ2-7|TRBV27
ASSSLAPSVFYEQY
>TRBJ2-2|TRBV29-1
SVAGGRPNTGELF
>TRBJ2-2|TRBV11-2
ASTRGTGELF
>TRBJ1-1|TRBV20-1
SATRPGDTEAF
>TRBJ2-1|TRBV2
ASSERQIYNEQF
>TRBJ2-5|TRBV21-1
ASSKGMGQRQETQY
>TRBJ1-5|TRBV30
AWSMGNQPQH
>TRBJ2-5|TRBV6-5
ASSYSSEGTQY
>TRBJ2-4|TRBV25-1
ASSESRSKNIQY
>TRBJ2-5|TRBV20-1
SAPFVGTQY
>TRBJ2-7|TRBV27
ASSLSQGGTYEQY
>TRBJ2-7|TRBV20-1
SALGRDLPYEQY
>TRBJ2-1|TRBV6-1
ASSKPTGTSGRRRQF
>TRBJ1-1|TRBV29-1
SAPIVGFVEAF
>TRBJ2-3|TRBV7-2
ASTLLPGPEADTQY
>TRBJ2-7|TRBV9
ASSPSLVPTYEQY
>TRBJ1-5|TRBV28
ASRSTGGGQPQH
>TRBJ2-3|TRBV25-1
ASSERTSGRRYTQY
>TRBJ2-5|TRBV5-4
ASSKRLAGVAETQY
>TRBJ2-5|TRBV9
ASSVETGLAETQY
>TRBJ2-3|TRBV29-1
SVGLAGVGDTQY
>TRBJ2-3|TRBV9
ASSVAAGFTDTQY
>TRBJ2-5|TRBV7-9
ASSRDKETQY